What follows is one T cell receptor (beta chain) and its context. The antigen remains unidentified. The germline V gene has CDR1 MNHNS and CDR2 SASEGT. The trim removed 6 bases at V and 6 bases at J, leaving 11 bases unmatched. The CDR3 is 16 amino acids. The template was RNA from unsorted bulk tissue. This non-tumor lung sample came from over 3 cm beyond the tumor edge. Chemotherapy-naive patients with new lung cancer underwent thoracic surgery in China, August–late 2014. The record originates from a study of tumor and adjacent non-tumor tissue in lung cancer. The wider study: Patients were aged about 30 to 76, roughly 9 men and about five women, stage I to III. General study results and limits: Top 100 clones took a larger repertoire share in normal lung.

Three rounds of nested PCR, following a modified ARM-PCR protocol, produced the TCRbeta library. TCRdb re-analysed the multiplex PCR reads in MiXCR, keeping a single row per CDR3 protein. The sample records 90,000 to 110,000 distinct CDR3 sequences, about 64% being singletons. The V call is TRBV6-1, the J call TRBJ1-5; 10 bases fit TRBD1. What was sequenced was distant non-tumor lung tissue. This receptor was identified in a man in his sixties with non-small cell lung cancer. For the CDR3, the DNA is TGTGCCAGCAGGAGAGGACAGGGGGATAAGCGTCAGCCCCAGCATTTT. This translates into CASRRGQGDKRQPQHF.